The rows below give T cell receptor beta chains drawn from one sample of a study of blood T cell repertoires in COVID-19. Data came from immunoSEQ multiplex PCR; TCRdb stores just in-frame clones and leaves some out. The sample consists of approximately 170,000 clones, around 80% of them appearing once. Sequences were obtained from peripheral blood. These TCRs come from a woman older than 75 with acute or convalescent COVID-19. CDR3s include the opening cysteine and the closing phenylalanine or tryptophan. The D gene is left open where the match is weak. Clone size appears in some rows only: once, few, many, or a class for an expanded clone.

V gene	clone size	D gene	J gene	CDR3 protein	CDR3 DNA
TRBV4-2	-	-	TRBJ2-5	CASSQDGSVIKETQYF	TGTGCCAGCAGCCAAGACGGGAGCGTCATAAAAGAGACCCAGTACTTC
TRBV4-1	-	-	TRBJ1-2	CASSQDIWAGAGSYTF	TGCGCCAGCAGCCAAGATATTTGGGCGGGGGCGGGGAGCTACACCTTC
TRBV18	-	-	TRBJ1-3	CASSPGHGAGNTIYF	TGTGCCAGCTCACCGGGCCACGGCGCGGGAAACACCATATATTTT
TRBV3-1/TRBV3-2	few	TRBD1	TRBJ1-2	CASSQEAGTGGHGYTF	TGTGCCAGCAGCCAAGAGGCCGGGACAGGGGGACATGGCTACACCTTC
TRBV14	-	-	TRBJ1-6	CASSQVRGNSPLHF	TGTGCCAGCAGCCAAGTAAGGGGTAATTCACCCCTCCACTTT
TRBV20-1	-	-	TRBJ2-7	CSASSYDRFFYEQYF	TGCAGTGCTAGTTCTTATGACAGGTTCTTCTACGAGCAGTACTTC
TRBV5-1	-	-	TRBJ2-7	CASRPTGVWEQYF	TGCGCCAGCAGACCGACAGGCGTCTGGGAGCAGTACTTC
TRBV15	once	TRBD1	TRBJ1-2	CATSANRGLGGYTF	TGTGCCACCAGCGCCAACAGGGGGCTGGGGGGCTACACCTTC
TRBV7-2	-	-	TRBJ2-1	CASSLRLVAVSYNEQFF	TGTGCCAGCAGCTTACGGCTCGTAGCGGTCTCCTACAATGAGCAGTTCTTC
TRBV11-2	once	TRBD2	TRBJ2-1	CASSLLILAGSYNEQFF	TGTGCCAGCAGCTTATTGATCCTAGCGGGATCCTACAATGAGCAGTTCTTC
TRBV12-1	once	-	TRBJ2-7	CASSFPFLTPNADEQYF	TGTGCCAGCAGCTTTCCTTTTCTAACCCCGAACGCCGACGAGCAGTACTTC
TRBV19	-	-	TRBJ2-3	CASSIQRSTDTQYF	TGTGCCAGTAGTATTCAGCGTAGCACAGATACGCAGTATTTT
TRBV27	-	TRBD1	TRBJ2-5	CASSFRGRETQYF	TGTGCCAGCAGTTTTAGGGGGCGAGAGACCCAGTACTTC